Each of the 24 T cell receptor beta chains below was sequenced from the same sample in a study of post-analysis software for immune sequencing data. Findings of the study overall: Patients showed TRBV5-6, TRBV5-1 and TRBV20-1 among a handful of TRBV segments more frequent than in controls.

These receptors are not linked to any known antigen. Unique molecular identifiers featured in each of the TCR beta cDNA libraries. TCRdb re-called the PCR reads through MiXCR, storing one row per CDR3 protein. The table records approximately 770,000 distinct CDR3 sequences, under 60% of them present only once. Sequenced input: blood. Receptors originate from a girl under 18 with multiple sclerosis.

This sequence joins TRBV7-9 and TRBJ2-3; a possible D gene is TRBD2 (6 bases). This CDR3 has 14 residues. V was pared by 4 bases and J by 9 bases, with 17 bases between. Germline values: CDR1 SEHNR, CDR2 FQNEAQ (reference sequence). For the CDR3, the DNA is TGTGCCAGCAGCTCGGGGGACTCCCCCAAGACGCAGTATTTT. Translation gives CASSSGDSPKTQYF.

The gene calls are TRBV7-3 and TRBJ2-4; D possibly matches TRBD1 or TRBD2 (6 bases each). The DNA end is more similar to TRBJ2-7, so the J call may be wrong. Germline V gives CDR1 SGHTA, CDR2 FQGTGA. There are 16 residues in the CDR3. In nucleotides, the CDR3 is TGTGCCAGCAGCCCTAACGTCGGGACAAGGAGGGACGAGCAGTACTTC. Its protein is CASSPNVGTRRDEQYF.

This clonotype was seen only a few times. The chain has TRBV20-1 and TRBJ1-2, with D possibly TRBD1 on 6 matching bases. Trimming shortened V by 0 bases and J by 4 bases, and 18 bases separated the two germline ends. There are 16 residues in the CDR3. Per the germline V gene, CDR1 is DFQATT and CDR2 is SNEGSKA (reference sequence). CDR3 coding DNA: TGCAGTGCTAGAGATCTGGGGGGCCAAAGAAGCTATGGCTACACCTTC. Residues: CSARDLGGQRSYGYTF.

In its sample, this clonotype was seen many times. The V and J genes are TRBV10-3 and TRBJ1-6, with 9 bases fitting TRBD1. The CDR3 is 15 residues long. Germline V CDR1 and CDR2: ENHRY, SYGVKD. The ends lost 0 bases at V and 10 bases at J; junction bases unmatched: 4. In nucleotides, the CDR3 is TGTGCCATCAGTGAGTCCGGGACAGGGATCTCACCCCTCCACTTT. It is translated as CAISESGTGISPLHF.

V is TRBV29-1 and J is TRBJ1-2, with D uncertain. The CDR3 covers 11 residues. Trimming left V 3 bases short and J 4 bases short, with 6 bases between. Germline values: CDR1 SQVTM, CDR2 ANQGSEA. The DNA of the CDR3 is TGCAGCGTTGACACCTTCTATGGCTACACCTTC. Translation: CSVDTFYGYTF.

The rearrangement links TRBV13 to TRBJ2-1; 7 bases map to TRBD2. Trimming removed 3 bases from V and 1 base from J; junction bases left unmatched: 6. This CDR3 has 16 amino acids. Germline CDR1 reads PRHDT; CDR2 reads FYEKMQ (reference sequence). Here the CDR3 reads CASSLSGGLSYNEQFF. CDR3 coding DNA: TGTGCCAGCAGCTTGTCGGGAGGCCTATCCTACAATGAGCAGTTCTTC.

This clonotype has more than one count but fewer than ten. The chain carries TRBV10-3 and TRBJ1-5; TRBD1 might be the D (6 bases). The germline gives CDR1 ENHRY, CDR2 SYGVKD. The CDR3 spans 14 residues. V was cut by 3 bases and J by 3 bases, with 9 bases left in between. In DNA form, the CDR3 reads TGTGCCATCAGTGATAACAGGGTCAATCAGCCCCAGCATTTT. Translating it yields CAISDNRVNQPQHF.

This clonotype was detected only a few times. This chain joins TRBV27 and TRBJ1-2; 9 nucleotides agree with TRBD1. Germline V lookup: CDR1 MNHEY, CDR2 SMNVEV (reference sequence). The V gene end was trimmed by 6 bases and the J gene end by 7 bases; junction bases not matched to a gene: 9. This CDR3 has 14 amino acids. The CDR3 is CASSPDRGSSGYTF. As DNA, the CDR3 is TGTGCCAGCAGCCCGGACAGGGGCTCCTCTGGCTACACCTTC.

This chain links TRBV20-1 with TRBJ2-1, with TRBD2 matching over 11 bases. V was clipped by 0 bases and J by 5 bases; unmatched bases: 9. CDR1 and CDR2 (germline): DFQATT, SNEGSKA (reference sequence). CDR3 size: 17 residues. The CDR3 here is CSARDWLAGGPHNEQFF. In nucleotides, the CDR3 is TGCAGTGCTAGAGATTGGCTAGCGGGAGGCCCCCACAATGAGCAGTTCTTC.

The rearrangement links TRBV6-2 or TRBV6-3 to TRBJ1-2, with a tentative D call TRBD1 (5 bases). The germline V and J ends were trimmed by 7 bases and 4 bases, with 13 bases remaining between them. CDR3 length equals 13 residues. CDR1 is MNHEY, CDR2 SVGEGT, per germline. In nucleotides, the CDR3 is TGTGCCAGCAACGAGGGGCTAGGCTATGGCTACACCTTC. Protein sequence: CASNEGLGYGYTF.

The chain employs TRBV18 and TRBJ1-2; no firm D call. The germline V gene has CDR1 KGHSH and CDR2 LQKENI. This CDR3 has 15 amino acids. V gave up 6 bases and J gave up 4 bases, with 18 bases separating them. The CDR3 here is CASSPSGPGSYGYTF. The DNA for the CDR3 is TGTGCCAGCTCCCCAAGTGGCCCGGGTTCCTATGGCTACACCTTC.

In the case of this clonotype: One end of the junction varies from germline; a read error may be responsible. CDR3 nucleotide sequence: TGCAGTGCTCGGCCCGTGGTAGCGGGGTACGAGCAGTACTTT. Translated, it gives CSARPVVAGYEQYF. J is TRBJ2-7 and V is TRBV20-1; TRBD2 aligns across 8 bases. CDR3 length: 14 amino acids. Germline values: CDR1 DFQATT, CDR2 SNEGSKA (reference sequence).

CDR3: CASSAPGQDYGYTF. CDR3 DNA: TGTGCCAGCAGCGCCCCGGGACAAGACTATGGCTACACCTTC. This rearrangement joins TRBV7-9 to TRBJ1-2; D might be TRBD1 (6 bases). CDR1 and CDR2 from the germline V gene are SEHNR and FQNEAQ (reference sequence). The CDR3 is 14 amino acids. Trimming pared 5 bases from V and 3 bases from J, leaving 13 bases between.

The CDR3 sequence: CASTGGGGDEQYF. Written as DNA, the CDR3 is TGTGCCAGTACAGGCGGAGGGGGGGACGAGCAGTACTTC. The chain joins TRBV6-6 to TRBJ2-7; D possibly corresponds to TRBD2 (7 bases). The CDR3 is made up of 13 amino acids. Trimming cost V 9 bases and J 5 bases, with 17 bases left between them. Germline values: CDR1 MNHNY, CDR2 SVGAGI (reference sequence).

The V call is TRBV20-1, the J call TRBJ2-5; no clear D gene. The J call may be wrong; the DNA end is better matched by TRBJ2-7. Germline V CDR1 and CDR2: DFQATT, SNEGSKA (reference sequence). The CDR3 is 13 residues long. The CDR3 nucleotides read TGCAGTGCTATCTACCGGAGTAACTACGAGCAGTACTTC. This codes for CSAIYRSNYEQYF.

This clonotype appeared a few times. This rearrangement joins TRBV30 to TRBJ2-3; D not resolved. CDR1 is GTSNPN and CDR2 is SVGIG in the germline V gene (reference sequence). V dropped 2 bases and J dropped 2 bases, with 14 bases sitting between them. The CDR3 is 15 amino acids. CDR3 region: CAWSWSSSPTDTQYF. The CDR3 DNA reads TGTGCCTGGAGTTGGAGTTCTAGTCCCACAGATACGCAGTATTTT.

This clonotype was seen more than once but under ten times. The chain employs TRBV7-2 and TRBJ2-5, with TRBD1 identical over 10 bases. The CDR3 covers 15 residues. V lost 5 bases, J lost 7 bases, and 10 bases stayed unmatched. Per the germline V gene, CDR1 is SGHTA and CDR2 is FQGNSA. The CDR3 protein is CASSRDRGYVGTQYF. CDR3 nucleotides: TGTGCCAGCAGCAGGGACAGGGGTTACGTAGGGACCCAGTACTTC.

The rearrangement joins TRBV29-1 to TRBJ2-7; TRBD1 agrees at 7 bases. The CDR3 contains 13 residues. Germline CDR1 and CDR2: SQVTM and ANQGSEA. Trimming cost V 6 bases and J 1 base; bases outside gene matches: 6. As DNA, the CDR3 is TGCAGCGTCCTAGGGGGACAGTCCTACGAGCAGTACTTC. It is translated as CSVLGGQSYEQYF.

V and J are TRBV11-1 and TRBJ2-1; possible D gene TRBD1, 6 bases. The V end was cut by 3 bases, the J end by 7 bases, with 10 bases between. This CDR3 has 13 residues. The germline CDR1 and CDR2 sequences are SGHAT and FQDESV (reference sequence). DNA for the CDR3: TGTGCCAGCAGCTTGCAGGGGTGGAATGAGCAGTTCTTC. Its protein product is CASSLQGWNEQFF. The complete variable domain, with remaining parts taken from reference TRBV11-1 and TRBJ2-1, reads EAEVAQSPRYKITEKSQAVAFWCDPISGHATLYWYRQILGQGPELLVQFQDESVVDDSQLPKDRFSAERLKGVDSTLKIQPAELGDSAMYLCASSLQGWNEQFFGPGTRLTVL.

The chain carries TRBV2 and TRBJ2-1, with D unclear. Germline V gene data show CDR1 as SNHLY and CDR2 as FYNNEI. The CDR3 runs 13 residues. The V gene lost 7 bases and the J gene lost 0 bases, with 7 bases spanning the gap. CDR3 in amino acids: CASNRISYNEQFF. The CDR3 nucleotides read TGTGCCAGCAATCGCATCTCCTACAATGAGCAGTTCTTC. The full variable domain, rest sourced from reference TRBV2 and TRBJ2-1, is EPEVTQTPSHQVTQMGQEVILRCVPISNHLYFYWYRQILGQKVEFLVSFYNNEISEKSEIFDDQFSVERPDGSNFTLKIRSTKLEDSAMYFCASNRISYNEQFFGPGTRLTVL.

In DNA, the CDR3 is TGCGCCAGCAGCCAAGGGGTACCGGGGACTAATGAAAAACTGTTTTTT. Amino acids: CASSQGVPGTNEKLFF. The genes are TRBV4-3 and TRBJ1-4, with unresolved D. Germline V gene data show CDR1 as LGHNA and CDR2 as YSLEER. The CDR3 runs to 16 residues. V was trimmed by 1 base and J by 2 bases, leaving 11 bases between them.

V usage is TRBV11-2 and J usage is TRBJ2-7; D is undetermined. Germline CDR1 and CDR2: SGHAT and FQNNGV. Deletions cut 0 bases from V and 0 bases from J, with 6 bases between. CDR3 length equals 14 residues. This CDR3 reads CASSLEVNSYEQYF. CDR3 DNA sequence: TGTGCCAGCAGCTTAGAGGTCAACTCCTACGAGCAGTACTTC.

V usage is TRBV29-1 and J usage is TRBJ2-1, with TRBD2 as a possible D gene (5 bases). CDR1 is SQVTM and CDR2 is ANQGSEA in the germline V gene. The V end was cut by 4 bases, the J end by 0 bases, with 10 bases between. There are 14 residues in the CDR3. CDR3 sequence (DNA): TGCAGCGTTGTGACGGGGAACTCCTACAATGAGCAGTTCTTC. Its translation is CSVVTGNSYNEQFF.

This clonotype was seen a single time. The chain combines TRBV5-1 with TRBJ2-4, with D tentatively TRBD2 (5 bases). With the DNA end fitting TRBJ2-5 better, the J assignment may be wrong. Germline V gives CDR1 SGHRS, CDR2 YFSETQ. This CDR3 contains 15 residues. The CDR3 region has the DNA TGCGCCAGCAGCTTGGACCGAGCGGACCAAGAGACCCAGTACTTC. It translates to CASSLDRADQETQYF.